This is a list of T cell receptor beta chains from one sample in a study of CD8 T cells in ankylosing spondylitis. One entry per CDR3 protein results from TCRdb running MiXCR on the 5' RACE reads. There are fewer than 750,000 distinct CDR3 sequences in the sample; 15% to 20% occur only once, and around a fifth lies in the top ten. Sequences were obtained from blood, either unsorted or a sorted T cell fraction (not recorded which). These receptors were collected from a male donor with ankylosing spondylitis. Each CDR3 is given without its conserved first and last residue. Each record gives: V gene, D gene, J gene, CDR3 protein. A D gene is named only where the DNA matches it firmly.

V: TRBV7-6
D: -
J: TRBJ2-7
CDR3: ASSLAGGQPFDEQY

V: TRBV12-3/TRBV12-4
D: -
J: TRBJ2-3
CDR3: ASSPLRGGSTDTQY

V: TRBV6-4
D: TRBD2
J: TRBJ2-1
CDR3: ASSDTSGGYNEQF

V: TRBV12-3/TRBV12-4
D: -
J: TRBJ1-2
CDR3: ASSLATFQGYT

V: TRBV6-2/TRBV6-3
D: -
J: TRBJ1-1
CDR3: ASSPIGGRKNTEAF

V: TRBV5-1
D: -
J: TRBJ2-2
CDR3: ASSLQTKNTGELF

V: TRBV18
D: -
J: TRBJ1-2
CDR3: ASASQGTQPDGYT

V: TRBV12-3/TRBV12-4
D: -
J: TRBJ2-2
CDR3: ASSHQRATGELF

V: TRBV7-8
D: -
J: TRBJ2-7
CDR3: ASSFRTGSEQY

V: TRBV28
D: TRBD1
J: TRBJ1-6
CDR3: ASTGGTALQSPLH

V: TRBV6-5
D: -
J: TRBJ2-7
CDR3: ASSYSWEPEGPEQY

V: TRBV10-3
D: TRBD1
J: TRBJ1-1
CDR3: ATTRTGSLGTEAF

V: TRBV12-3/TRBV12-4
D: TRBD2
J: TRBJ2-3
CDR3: ASSLSGRGGDTQY

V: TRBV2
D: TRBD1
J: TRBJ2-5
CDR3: ASKETGVETQY

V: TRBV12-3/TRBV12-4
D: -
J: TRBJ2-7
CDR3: ASTTGVIAYEQY

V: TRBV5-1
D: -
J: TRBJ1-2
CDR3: ASSLDALWT

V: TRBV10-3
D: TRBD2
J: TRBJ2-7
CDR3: ATRVGGGLYEQY

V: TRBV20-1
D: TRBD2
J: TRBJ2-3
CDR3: SASKNLASGTGADTQY

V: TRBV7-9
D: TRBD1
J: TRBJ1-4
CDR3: ASSLGTGGLKFEKLF

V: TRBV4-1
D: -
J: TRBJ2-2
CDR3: ASSQVVRGGWVTGELF

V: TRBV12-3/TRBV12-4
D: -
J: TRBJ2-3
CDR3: ASSSPGTDTQY

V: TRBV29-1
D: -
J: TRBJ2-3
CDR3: SVAQARDTQY

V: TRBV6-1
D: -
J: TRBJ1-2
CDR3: ASTLHQRDGLGGYT